The T cell receptor beta chain described here comes from a study of OX40 agonist ivuxolimab in advanced cancers. In germline, CDR1 is SEHNR, CDR2 FQNEAQ (reference sequence). V was pared by 5 bases and J by 1 base, with 11 bases between. The CDR3 sequence is 14 residues long. Profiled with immunoSEQ multiplex PCR; TCRdb holds only in-frame clones, not every one. The sample includes about 68,000 clones, around 83% of them seen just once. This TCR came from an adult with an advanced solid tumor such as melanoma, head and neck, liver or kidney cancer. The source material was CD4+ or CD8+ T cells sorted from blood, sampled in a trial of the OX40 agonist ivuxolimab. The V and J genes are TRBV7-9 and TRBJ2-5, with D possibly called TRBD1 or TRBD2 (5 bases each). CDR3 in DNA: TGTGCCAGCAGCCATCCCGGGGCCCAAGAGACCCAGTACTTC. It translates to CASSHPGAQETQYF.